These 6 T cell receptor beta chains were all obtained from the same sample, sequenced in a study of molecular identifiers for immune sequencing clone quantification. TCRdb re-derived calls from the PCR reads in MiXCR, one entry per CDR3 protein. The table records 400,000 to 600,000 distinct CDR3 sequences, approximately 25% of them present only once. The sequenced sample consisted of naive CD8+ T cells from blood, with Jurkat cell RNA spiked in. Subset meaning: FACS-sorted CD8+CD4-CCR7+CD45RA+ naive T cells. These receptor sequences come from a human donor in good health. Some libraries in this study had Jurkat cell RNA spiked in.

About this clonotype: Given a much more abundant clone one base away, this may be a read error. The CDR3 nucleotides read TGCAGTGCTAGAGGGGCTGGGACAAGGGAAACAGATACGCAGTATTTT. Translation gives CSARGAGTRETDTQYF. The rearrangement joins TRBV20-1 to TRBJ2-3; D perhaps matches TRBD1 (6 bases). CDR3 length: 16 amino acids. Trimming cost V 1 base and J 3 bases, with 17 bases left between them. The germline CDR1 and CDR2 sequences are DFQATT and SNEGSKA (reference sequence).

This clonotype showed up many times. This chain joins TRBV7-9 and TRBJ2-1; D perhaps matches TRBD1 (5 bases). This CDR3 spans 19 amino acids. V was cut by 7 bases and J by 6 bases, with 31 bases left in between. Germline lookup yields CDR1 SEHNR and CDR2 FQNEAQ (reference sequence). The CDR3 loop is CASTPSAVIPFGATNEQFF. The CDR3 DNA reads TGTGCCAGCACTCCCAGTGCAGTGATCCCTTTTGGGGCTACCAATGAGCAGTTCTTC.

As regards this clonotype: A read error may explain this, as a much larger clone is one base away. The V gene is TRBV25-1, the J gene TRBJ2-2; weak D call: TRBD2 (5 bases). The CDR3 loop spans 13 amino acids. Germline lookup yields CDR1 MGHDK and CDR2 SYGVNS. The CDR3 DNA follows: TGTGCCAGCAAGTGGTCAAACACCGGGAAGCTGTTTTTT. The encoded protein is CASKWSNTGKLFF.

This clonotype was observed many times. The chain recombines TRBV7-6 with TRBJ2-2; the D gene could be TRBD1 or TRBD2 (5 bases each). CDR1 is SGHVS and CDR2 is FNYEAQ in the germline V gene. This CDR3 has 14 amino acids. V shed 1 base and J shed 6 bases, with 9 bases lying between them. CDR3 in DNA: TGTGCCAGCAGCTTAGTGCTGGGGGCCGGGGAGCTGTTTTTT. Translating it yields CASSLVLGAGELFF.

On this clonotype: This could be a read error, since a much larger clone is one nucleotide away. This is likely a read error, given that the CDR3 carries no conserved phenylalanine or tryptophan at its end. The V gene is TRBV9, the J gene TRBJ1-3, with a tentative D call TRBD1 (5 bases). In germline, CDR1 is SGDLS, CDR2 YYNGEE. V was shortened by 4 bases and J by 0 bases, with 11 bases between the two germline ends. This CDR3 spans 15 amino acids. CDR3: CASSPQGNSGNTIYS. The CDR3 DNA is TGTGCCAGCAGCCCCCAGGGAAACTCTGGAAACACCATATATTCT.

This clonotype was observed at least ten times. The CDR3 is CSARDYQGAKNTEAFF. CDR3 sequence (DNA): TGCAGTGCTAGAGACTACCAGGGGGCAAAGAACACTGAAGCTTTCTTT. The chain employs TRBV20-1 and TRBJ1-1, with TRBD1 identical over 8 bases. J was trimmed by 1 base and V by 0 bases; bases with no gene match: 7. CDR1 and CDR2 from the germline V gene are DFQATT and SNEGSKA (reference sequence). This CDR3 is 16 amino acids long.